This paragraph reports one TCR beta chain. This sample is part of a study of OX40 agonist ivuxolimab in advanced cancers. Study summary: The patients received agonistic anti-OX40 (CD134) antibody ivuxolimab. The group had a mean age of about 64 years, ranged from roughly 23 to 85, and was 82.7% male.

This table comes from immunoSEQ multiplex PCR, and its TCRdb copy is limited to in-frame clones, with some not included. The data hold roughly 70,000 clones, with 80% to 90% observed a single time. The timepoints at which blood was sampled were baseline, cycle 4 day 1, and cycle 7 day 1. Germline values: CDR1 MGHDK, CDR2 SYGVNS. This CDR3 has 13 residues. V gave up 1 base and J gave up 4 bases, with 5 bases separating them. The sequence was obtained from an adult with an advanced solid tumor such as melanoma, head and neck, liver or kidney cancer. The chain carries TRBV25-1 and TRBJ2-1, with TRBD2 as a possible D gene (5 bases). The material was CD4+ or CD8+ T cells sorted from blood, obtained in a trial of the OX40 agonist ivuxolimab. The CDR3 nucleotides are TGTGCCAGCAGTGAATCGGGATACAATGAGCAGTTCTTC. This translates into CASSESGYNEQFF.